The 19 T cell receptor beta chains presented below share a single source sample, sequenced in a study of blood T cells in healthy people across ages. The authors ran a second PCR of roughly 7 to 11 cycles using a sample-barcoded 5' primer and a J-beta primer mix. MiXCR was run by TCRdb on the 5' RACE reads, yielding one entry per CDR3 protein. The repertoire has over a million distinct CDR3 sequences, roughly 45% of them found once; the top ten carry over 15%. The sequencing sample was made of blood. The receptor set was obtained from a woman in her fifties or sixties in good health.

This clonotype has a handful of counts. The gene calls are TRBV29-1 and TRBJ1-2, with D unresolved. Trimming removed 0 bases at V and 4 bases at J, with 12 bases between. CDR1 SQVTM and CDR2 ANQGSEA come from the germline V gene. The CDR3 totals 14 residues. The CDR3 DNA follows: TGCAGCGTTGAAGAGTTTGGCGGTTCCTATGGCTACACCTTC. The encoded protein is CSVEEFGGSYGYTF.

This clonotype was recorded a few times. The chain is built from TRBV12-3 or TRBV12-4 and TRBJ2-1; D remains unclear. Trimming took 2 bases from V and 7 from J, leaving 9 bases between them. The CDR3 is made up of 13 amino acids. The CDR3 sequence: CASSLSPLNEQFF. DNA of the CDR3: TGTGCCAGCAGTTTATCTCCCCTGAATGAGCAGTTCTTC.

The V and J genes are TRBV5-1 and TRBJ2-5, with 7 bases lining up with TRBD1. Germline assignment: CDR1 SGHRS and CDR2 YFSETQ. The CDR3 is made up of 14 amino acids. J gave up 2 bases and V 4 bases, and 5 bases lay outside the gene matches. CDR3 coding DNA: TGCGCCAGCAGCATGGACAGGAGACAAGAGACCCAGTACTTC. It yields the protein CASSMDRRQETQYF.

A remark on this clonotype: The junction differs from germline at one of its ends, possibly a read error. This chain connects TRBV20-1 to TRBJ2-3; 8 bases match TRBD2. Germline CDR1 and CDR2: DFQATT and SNEGSKA (reference sequence). The CDR3 contains 17 residues. DNA for the CDR3: TGCAGCGCTAGCGACCTACTAGCGGATCTCAGCACAGATACGCAGTATTTT. This sequence encodes CSASDLLADLSTDTQYF.

As concerns this clonotype: A much larger clone differs by one base, so this may be a read error. The chain joins TRBV9 to TRBJ2-1; unclear D gene. This CDR3 has 11 amino acids. Germline V gene sequence: CDR1 SGDLS, CDR2 YYNGEE. Trimming took off 7 bases at V and 10 bases at J, with 12 bases between the two ends. As DNA, the CDR3 is TGTGCCAGCGGAACCTCCTACGAGCAGTTCTTC. Translating it yields CASGTSYEQFF.

The V call is TRBV20-1, the J call TRBJ2-3; D may be TRBD2 (6 bases). Trimming stripped 2 bases from V and 0 bases from J, with 15 bases between. Germline-derived CDR1 and CDR2 are DFQATT and SNEGSKA (reference sequence). The CDR3 is made up of 16 amino acids. The CDR3 sequence: CSARWGLGTSTDTQYF. DNA of the CDR3: TGCAGTGCTAGATGGGGGTTAGGGACTAGCACAGATACGCAGTATTTT.

The chain links TRBV12-3 or TRBV12-4 to TRBJ2-2; D is ambiguous. Trimming took 3 bases from V and 0 from J, leaving 8 bases between them. This CDR3 spans 15 amino acids. CDR3 DNA sequence: TGTGCCAGCAGTTTCCATATAGCGAACACCGGGGAGCTGTTTTTT. Protein product: CASSFHIANTGELFF.

This chain connects TRBV9 to TRBJ2-7; D is possibly TRBD1 or TRBD2 (5 bases each). V shed 0 bases and J shed 0 bases, with 10 bases lying between them. The CDR3 is 15 residues long. The germline gives CDR1 SGDLS, CDR2 YYNGEE. This CDR3 reads CASSVGDPSSYEQYF. CDR3 bases: TGTGCCAGCAGCGTAGGGGACCCTAGCTCCTACGAGCAGTACTTC.

This chain uses TRBV2 with TRBJ2-1; 9 bases are a match to TRBD2. V lost 7 bases to trimming and J lost 2 bases; unmatched junction nucleotides: 3. Per the germline V gene, CDR1 is SNHLY and CDR2 is FYNNEI. CDR3 length: 14 amino acids. The CDR3 nucleotides are TGTGCCAGCAAGGGCGGGAGGGCCTACAATGAGCAGTTCTTC. Residues: CASKGGRAYNEQFF.

Only a few counts were recorded for this clonotype. The V and J genes are TRBV21-1 and TRBJ2-4. Gene TRBJ2-7 matches the end of the DNA better, so the J call may be wrong. TRBV21-1 is designated a pseudogene. This CDR3 has 15 residues. As DNA, the CDR3 is TGTGCCAGCAGCAAAGAGGGTGAGGTTGCCTACGAGCAGTACTTC. Encoded protein: CASSKEGEVAYEQYF.

A remark on this clonotype: An end of the junction differs from the germline gene, which may be a read error. This chain connects TRBV7-9 to TRBJ2-1, with 12 bases lining up with TRBD2. The CDR3 is made up of 14 amino acids. Germline CDR1 SEHNR, CDR2 FQNEAQ (reference sequence). The CDR3 loop reads CASSRSTSGSERFF. CDR3 coding DNA: TGTGCCAGCAGCCGCTCGACTAGCGGGAGTGAGCGGTTCTTC. The full variable domain, rest sourced from reference TRBV7-9 and TRBJ2-1, is DTGVSQNPRHKITKRGQNVTFRCDPISEHNRLYWYRQTLGQGPEFLTYFQNEAQLEKSRLLSDRFSAERPKGSFSTLEIQRTEQGDSAMYLCASSRSTSGSERFFGPGTRLTVL.

CDR3 region: CSARKPGVLVEQFF. The CDR3, as DNA: TGCAGTGCCAGGAAGCCGGGGGTATTGGTTGAGCAGTTCTTC. The rearrangement links TRBV20-1 to TRBJ2-1; D might be TRBD2 (6 bases). The CDR3 length is 14 residues. CDR1 is DFQATT, CDR2 SNEGSKA, per germline (reference sequence). The germline V and J ends were trimmed by 6 bases and 9 bases, with 21 bases remaining between them.

This clonotype appeared a few times. The rearrangement uses TRBV7-9 and TRBJ2-5, with 12 bases aligning to TRBD1. Near its end, the DNA agrees better with TRBJ2-7, so the J call may be wrong. Looked up from germline, CDR1 is SEHNR and CDR2 is FQNEAQ (reference sequence). The CDR3 contains 19 residues. The CDR3 nucleotides read TGTGCCAGCAGTTGGAGCGGGACAGGGGGCCAATCAGACCCCTACGAGCAGTACTTC. It encodes CASSWSGTGGQSDPYEQYF.

The chain recombines TRBV14 with TRBJ2-7; no clear D. This CDR3 has 14 amino acids. V dropped 4 bases and J dropped 7 bases, with 17 bases sitting between them. The germline V gene encodes CDR1 SGHDN and CDR2 FVKESK. CDR3 region: CASSLAPRNNEQYF. The CDR3 DNA reads TGTGCCAGCAGCCTAGCCCCACGGAACAATGAGCAGTACTTC.

J is TRBJ1-1 and V is TRBV20-1; 8 nucleotides line up with TRBD1. CDR1 is DFQATT, CDR2 SNEGSKA, per germline (reference sequence). The CDR3 loop spans 16 amino acids. The V segment lost 0 bases and the J segment 4 bases; nucleotides outside the gene matches: 10. The CDR3 here is CSARDPSGGLSTEAFF. The CDR3, as DNA: TGCAGTGCTAGAGATCCTTCAGGGGGCTTGAGCACTGAAGCTTTCTTT.

This chain connects TRBV28 to TRBJ2-7; 7 bases match TRBD1. V dropped 6 bases and J dropped 5; count of bases not matched to a gene: 7. Germline values: CDR1 MDHEN, CDR2 SYDVKM. This CDR3 contains 13 residues. The CDR3: CASSKTGVNEQYF. Here the CDR3 DNA reads TGTGCCAGCAGCAAAACAGGGGTAAACGAGCAGTACTTC.

The J gene is TRBJ2-7, the V gene TRBV7-2; no definite D call. V was shortened by 0 bases and J by 3 bases, with 9 bases between the two germline ends. The germline V gene has CDR1 SGHTA and CDR2 FQGNSA. This CDR3 has 14 amino acids. For the CDR3, the DNA is TGTGCCAGCAGCTTAGCCCGGACCGTCTACGAGCAGTACTTC. This gives the protein CASSLARTVYEQYF.

V gene TRBV9 combines with J gene TRBJ2-1; 10 bases agree with TRBD2. This CDR3 contains 15 residues. V gave up 4 bases and J gave up 7 bases; unmatched junction bases: 8. The germline CDR1 and CDR2 sequences are SGDLS and YYNGEE. The CDR3 DNA is TGTGCCAGCAGCTTTAGCGGGGGGTTTTGGAATGAGCAGTTCTTC. The encoded protein is CASSFSGGFWNEQFF.

The chain is built from TRBV7-6 and TRBJ2-4, with D perhaps assigned TRBD1 or TRBD2 (5 bases each). Matching the DNA end better, TRBJ2-7 makes the J call doubtful. This CDR3 is built from 15 residues. Germline V gene sequence: CDR1 SGHVS, CDR2 FNYEAQ. The CDR3 coding sequence is TGTGCCAGCAGCTTAGGGGGACGGGTACACTACGAGCAGTACTTC. Translated: CASSLGGRVHYEQYF.